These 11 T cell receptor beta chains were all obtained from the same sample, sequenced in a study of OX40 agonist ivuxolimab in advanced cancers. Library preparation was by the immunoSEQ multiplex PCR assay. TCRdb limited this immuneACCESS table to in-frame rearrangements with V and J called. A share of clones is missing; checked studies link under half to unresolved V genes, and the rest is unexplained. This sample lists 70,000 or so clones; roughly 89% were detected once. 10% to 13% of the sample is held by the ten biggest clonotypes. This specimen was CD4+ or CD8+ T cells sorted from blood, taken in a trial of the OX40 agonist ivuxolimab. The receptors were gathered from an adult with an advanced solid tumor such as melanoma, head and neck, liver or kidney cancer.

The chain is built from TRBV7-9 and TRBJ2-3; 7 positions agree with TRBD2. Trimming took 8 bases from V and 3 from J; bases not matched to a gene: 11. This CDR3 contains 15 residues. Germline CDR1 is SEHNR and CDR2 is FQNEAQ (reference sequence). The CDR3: CASGGRALSTDTQYF. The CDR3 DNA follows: TGTGCCAGCGGAGGGAGGGCGCTGAGTACAGATACGCAGTATTTT.

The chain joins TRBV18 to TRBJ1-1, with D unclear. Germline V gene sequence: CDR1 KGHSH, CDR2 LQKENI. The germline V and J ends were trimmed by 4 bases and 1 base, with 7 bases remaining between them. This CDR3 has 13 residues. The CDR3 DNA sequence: TGTGCCAGCTCACATGGGGAGAACACTGAAGCTTTCTTT. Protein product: CASSHGENTEAFF.

CDR3 sequence reads: CASSLDVRNYGYTF. The CDR3 DNA reads TGTGCCAGCAGCTTGGATGTCAGGAACTATGGCTACACCTTC. This sequence joins TRBV5-6 and TRBJ1-2; D ambiguous. V lost 0 bases and J lost 2, with 8 bases in between. CDR3 length: 14 residues. CDR1 SGHDT and CDR2 YYEEEE come from the germline V gene.

The DNA of the CDR3 is TGTGCCAGCAGCCTAGGACGACACCTCCAAGAGACCCAGTACTTC. Translated: CASSLGRHLQETQYF. The gene calls are TRBV7-8 and TRBJ2-5; D unclear. CDR3 length: 15 amino acids. The V end was cut by 5 bases, the J end by 1 base, with 14 bases between. Germline V gene sequence: CDR1 SGHVS, CDR2 FQNEAQ.

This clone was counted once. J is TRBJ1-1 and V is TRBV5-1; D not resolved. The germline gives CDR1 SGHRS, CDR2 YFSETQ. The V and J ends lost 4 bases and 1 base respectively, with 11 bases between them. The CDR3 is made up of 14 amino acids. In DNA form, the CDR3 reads TGCGCCAGCAGCCCGCTCGAAAGGAACACTGAAGCTTTCTTT. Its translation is CASSPLERNTEAFF.

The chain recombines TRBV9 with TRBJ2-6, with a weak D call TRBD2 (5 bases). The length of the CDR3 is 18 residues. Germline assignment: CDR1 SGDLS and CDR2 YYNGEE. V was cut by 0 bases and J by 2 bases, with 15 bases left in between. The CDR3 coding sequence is TGTGCCAGCAGCGTAGCTGGTGGAGGCCCAACTGGGGCCAACGTCCTGACTTTC. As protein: CASSVAGGGPTGANVLTF.

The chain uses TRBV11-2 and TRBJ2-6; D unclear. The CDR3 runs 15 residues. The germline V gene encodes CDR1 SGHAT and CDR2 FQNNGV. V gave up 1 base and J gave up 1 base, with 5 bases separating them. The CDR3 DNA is TGTGCCAGCAGCTTAGCCGGATCTGGGGCCAACGTCCTGACTTTC. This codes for CASSLAGSGANVLTF.

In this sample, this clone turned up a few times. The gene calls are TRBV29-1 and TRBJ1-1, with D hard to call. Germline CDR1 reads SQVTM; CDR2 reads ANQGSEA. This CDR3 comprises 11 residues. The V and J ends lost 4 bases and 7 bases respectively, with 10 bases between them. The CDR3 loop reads CSVGRLLEAFF. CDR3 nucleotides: TGCAGCGTTGGGCGTCTCCTTGAAGCTTTCTTT. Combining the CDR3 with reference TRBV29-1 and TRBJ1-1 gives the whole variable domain SAVISQKPSRDICQRGTSLTIQCQVDSQVTMMFWYRQQPGQSLTLIATANQGSEATYESGFVIDKFPISRPNLTFSTLTVSNMSPEDSSIYLCSVGRLLEAFFGQGTRLTVV.

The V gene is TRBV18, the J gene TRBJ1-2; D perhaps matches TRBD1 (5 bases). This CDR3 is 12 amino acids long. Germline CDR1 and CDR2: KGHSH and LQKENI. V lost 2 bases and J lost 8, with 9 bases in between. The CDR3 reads CASSPKGSGYTF. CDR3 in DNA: TGTGCCAGCTCACCAAAGGGGTCCGGCTACACCTTC.

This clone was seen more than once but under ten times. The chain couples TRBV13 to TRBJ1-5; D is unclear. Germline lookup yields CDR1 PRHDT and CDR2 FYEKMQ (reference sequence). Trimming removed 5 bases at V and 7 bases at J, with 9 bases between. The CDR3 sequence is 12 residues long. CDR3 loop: CASSTHEQPQHF. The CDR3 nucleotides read TGTGCCAGCAGCACCCACGAGCAGCCCCAGCATTTT.

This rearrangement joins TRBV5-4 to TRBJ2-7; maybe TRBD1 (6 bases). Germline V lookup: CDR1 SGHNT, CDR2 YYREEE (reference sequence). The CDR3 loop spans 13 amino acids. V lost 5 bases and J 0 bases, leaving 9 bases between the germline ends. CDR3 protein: CASRQGSSYEQYF. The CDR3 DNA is TGTGCCAGCAGACAGGGCAGCTCCTACGAGCAGTACTTC. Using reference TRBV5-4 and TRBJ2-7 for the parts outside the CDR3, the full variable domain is ETGVTQSPTHLIKTRGQQVTLRCSSQSGHNTVSWYQQALGQGPQFIFQYYREEENGRGNFPPRFSGLQFPNYSSELNVNALELDDSALYLCASRQGSSYEQYFGPGTRLTVT.